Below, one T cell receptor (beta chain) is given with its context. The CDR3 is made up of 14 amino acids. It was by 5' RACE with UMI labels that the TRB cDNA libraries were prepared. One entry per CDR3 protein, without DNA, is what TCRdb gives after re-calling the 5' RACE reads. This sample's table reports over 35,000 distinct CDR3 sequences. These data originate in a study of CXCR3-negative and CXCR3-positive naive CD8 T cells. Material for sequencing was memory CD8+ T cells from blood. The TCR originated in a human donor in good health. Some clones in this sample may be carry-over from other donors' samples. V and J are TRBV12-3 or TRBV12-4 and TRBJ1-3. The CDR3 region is CASSLDGSGNTIYF.